The rows below give T cell receptor beta chains drawn from one sample of a study of CXCR3-negative and CXCR3-positive naive CD8 T cells. Reanalyzing the 5' RACE reads, TCRdb keeps one entry per CDR3 protein, without DNA. The sample spans 45,000 to 70,000 distinct CDR3 sequences; the ten largest clones claim around 20%. Sequenced material: memory CD8+ T cells from blood. These receptor sequences come from a human donor in good health. Some clones in this sample may be carry-over from other donors' samples. The CDR3 runs from the conserved cysteine through the conserved F or W.

V: TRBV29-1; J: TRBJ2-7; CDR3: CSVVGGPSYEQYF
V: TRBV29-1; J: TRBJ2-7; CDR3: CSGDYTYEQYF
V: TRBV19; J: TRBJ1-5; CDR3: CASSTTGDWQPQHF
V: TRBV7-6; J: TRBJ2-1; CDR3: CASSSILGTPLYSGSSYNEQFF
V: TRBV20-1; J: TRBJ2-7; CDR3: CSASPSYEQYF
V: TRBV6-1; J: TRBJ2-2; CDR3: CASSERPDGTGELFF
V: TRBV12-3/TRBV12-4; J: TRBJ2-1; CDR3: CASSLGMVARNEQFF
V: TRBV29-1; J: TRBJ2-1; CDR3: CSVGIASYNEQFF
V: TRBV5-1; J: TRBJ2-7; CDR3: CASSLYQGDYEQYF
V: TRBV29-1; J: TRBJ2-3; CDR3: CSVVGGDFADTQYF
V: TRBV21-1; J: TRBJ1-3; CDR3: CASSMALSRGNTIYF
V: TRBV28; J: TRBJ2-7; CDR3: CASRYDRGPGEQYF
V: TRBV10-1; J: TRBJ1-5; CDR3: CAIVVGQGWHQPQHF
V: TRBV7-6; J: TRBJ1-1; CDR3: CASMRGGNTEAFF
V: TRBV7-9; J: TRBJ1-2; CDR3: CASTGTGDYGYTF
V: TRBV7-2; J: TRBJ1-5; CDR3: CASSPGGLGNQPQHF
V: TRBV10-3; J: TRBJ2-1; CDR3: CAIRRQDGEQYF
V: TRBV10-3; J: TRBJ2-1; CDR3: CAISVGTGYNEQFF
V: TRBV20-1; J: TRBJ2-1; CDR3: CSARPGGPNNEQFF
V: TRBV7-9; J: TRBJ2-1; CDR3: CASSFPSGGPDEQFF
V: TRBV12-3/TRBV12-4; J: TRBJ1-2; CDR3: CASSHTRLGGYTF